Shown below are 23 T cell receptor beta chains from a single sample sequenced in a study of T-cell memory formation after mild COVID-19. TCRdb re-derived calls from the 5' RACE reads in MiXCR, one entry per CDR3 protein. The repertoire includes a few hundred thousand distinct CDR3 sequences, 16% of them detected once, and 22% sits in the top ten. Specimen: PBMCs or a T cell subset sorted from them (not recorded which). The source of these receptors is a man younger than 30 who had mild COVID-19 (a few samples of this study predate the infection). Cell type and time point are not known.

The V gene is TRBV27, the J gene TRBJ2-1; D may match TRBD1 or TRBD2 (5 bases each). The germline CDR1 and CDR2 sequences are MNHEY and SMNVEV (reference sequence). The CDR3 sequence is 15 residues long. V was trimmed by 6 bases and J by 5 bases, leaving 17 bases between them. The CDR3 sequence is CASSRGGIGDNEQFF. The CDR3 DNA sequence: TGTGCCAGCAGCCGGGGCGGAATTGGCGACAATGAGCAGTTCTTC.

This chain uses TRBV11-3 with TRBJ2-5, with D possibly being TRBD2 (6 bases). V dropped 4 bases and J dropped 7 bases, with 19 bases sitting between them. Germline-derived CDR1 and CDR2 are SGHNT and YENEEA. This CDR3 is 15 amino acids long. CDR3 loop: CASSSGTLDLGTQYF. The CDR3 bases are TGTGCCAGCAGCTCCGGGACTCTCGACCTGGGGACCCAGTACTTC.

This clonotype has just a few counts. The genes are TRBV9 and TRBJ1-2; D is ambiguous. From germline, CDR1 is SGDLS and CDR2 YYNGEE. V lost 0 bases and J 2 bases, leaving 11 bases between the germline ends. CDR3 length: 15 amino acids. DNA for the CDR3: TGTGCCAGCAGCGTAGGCAGTCTCTCAAACTATGGCTACACCTTC. The encoded protein is CASSVGSLSNYGYTF.

The chain links TRBV4-2 to TRBJ1-5, with TRBD1 identical over 9 bases. V lost 0 bases and J lost 7; bases outside the gene matches: 7. This CDR3 region has 16 residues. The germline CDR1 and CDR2 sequences are LGHNA and YNFKEQ. The CDR3: CASSQDRDRVDQPQHF. The CDR3 bases are TGTGCCAGCAGCCAAGATCGGGACAGGGTCGACCAGCCCCAGCATTTT.

Only a few counts were recorded for this clonotype. The chain links TRBV18 to TRBJ1-1; unclear D gene. Germline V gene sequence: CDR1 KGHSH, CDR2 LQKENI. The CDR3 covers 13 residues. V dropped 4 bases and J dropped 3 bases, with 9 bases sitting between them. In nucleotides, the CDR3 is TGTGCCAGCTCACAGGGTCGGGACACTGAAGCTTTCTTT. Protein sequence: CASSQGRDTEAFF.

This chain joins TRBV6-2 or TRBV6-3 and TRBJ2-4, with D tentatively TRBD2 (6 bases). CDR1 MNHEY and CDR2 SVGEGT come from the germline V gene. This CDR3 contains 14 residues. V lost 2 bases and J lost 7, with 12 bases in between. The CDR3 reads CASSYGGATNIQYF. The CDR3 DNA follows: TGTGCCAGCAGTTACGGCGGGGCGACCAACATTCAGTACTTC.

This clonotype was seen at least ten times. The gene calls are TRBV7-9 and TRBJ2-7, with D possibly being TRBD2 (6 bases). The CDR3 length is 13 residues. Trimming stripped 5 bases from V and 1 base from J, with 9 bases between. The germline V gene encodes CDR1 SEHNR and CDR2 FQNEAQ (reference sequence). CDR3 coding DNA: TGTGCCAGCAGCCGTGGGACTTCCTACGAGCAGTACTTC. It is translated as CASSRGTSYEQYF.

This chain joins TRBV4-3 and TRBJ1-6; TRBD1 is a possible D gene (6 bases). This CDR3 has 14 amino acids. Germline values: CDR1 LGHNA, CDR2 YSLEER. The V end lost 3 bases, the J end lost 7 bases, and 10 bases lay between the germline ends. CDR3 in amino acids: CASSHRGGNSPLHF. DNA for the CDR3: TGCGCCAGCAGCCACAGGGGAGGAAATTCACCCCTCCACTTT.

J is TRBJ2-7 and V is TRBV4-1; 7 bases are shared with TRBD1. CDR3 length: 15 amino acids. The germline gives CDR1 MGHRA, CDR2 YSYEKL. With V trimmed by 3 bases and J by 3 bases, 8 bases remained unmatched. CDR3 nucleotides: TGCGCCAGCAGCCAGGGGACAGCTTCCAGCTACGAGCAGTACGTC. It encodes CASSQGTASSYEQYV.

In this sample, this clonotype turned up many times. The CDR3 reads CATSRDGLGEQYV. The CDR3 DNA sequence: TGTGCCACTAGCCGGGACGGATTGGGCGAGCAGTACGTC. This chain links TRBV6-5 with TRBJ2-7; either TRBD1 or TRBD2 may fit D (5 bases each). CDR1 MNHEY and CDR2 SVGAGI come from the germline V gene. The CDR3 extends over 13 amino acids. The germline V and J ends were trimmed by 10 bases and 6 bases, with 19 bases remaining between them.

This chain uses TRBV24-1 with TRBJ1-5, with TRBD1 as a possible D gene (5 bases). V shed 2 bases and J shed 5 bases, with 9 bases lying between them. Germline CDR1 reads KGHDR; CDR2 reads SFDVKD. CDR3 size: 14 residues. CDR3 region: CATSDSGWDQPQHF. CDR3 in DNA: TGTGCCACCAGTGATTCAGGGTGGGATCAGCCCCAGCATTTT.

Of note for this clonotype: One junction end disagrees with the germline gene, perhaps due to a read error. The chain recombines TRBV10-3 with TRBJ2-2; D is perhaps TRBD1 (5 bases). Germline CDR1 reads ENHRY; CDR2 reads SYGVKD. This CDR3 contains 13 residues. CDR3 sequence (DNA): TGTGCCATCACTGAGCAGGGCACCGGGGAGCTGTTTTTT. Amino acids: CAITEQGTGELFF.

This clonotype turned up a few times. V usage is TRBV27 and J usage is TRBJ1-4; D gene ambiguous. The germline CDR1 and CDR2 sequences are MNHEY and SMNVEV (reference sequence). The V end lost 5 bases, the J end lost 7 bases, and 14 bases lay between the germline ends. The CDR3 has 14 amino acids. CDR3 residues: CASSIGVVGEKLFF. The CDR3 nucleotides are TGTGCCAGCAGTATCGGGGTGGTTGGTGAAAAACTGTTTTTT.

In its sample, this clonotype was seen a few times. The rearrangement joins TRBV18 to TRBJ2-3; D uncertain. Germline CDR1 and CDR2: KGHSH and LQKENI. Trimming removed 0 bases from V and 2 bases from J, with 9 bases in between. The CDR3 contains 15 residues. The CDR3 DNA follows: TGTGCCAGCTCACCACCGCAGACACCCACAGATACGCAGTATTTT. This gives the protein CASSPPQTPTDTQYF.

This clonotype was detected a few times. This chain uses TRBV11-2 with TRBJ1-4; the D gene is possibly TRBD1 (6 bases). The CDR3 loop spans 15 amino acids. Germline CDR1 is SGHAT and CDR2 is FQNNGV. With 5 bases removed from V and 3 bases from J, the gap between germline ends came to 13 bases. CDR3 sequence: CASSVRQVANEKLFF. DNA for the CDR3: TGTGCCAGCAGCGTAAGACAGGTCGCTAATGAAAAACTGTTTTTT.

Only a few counts were recorded for this clonotype. The gene calls are TRBV7-2 and TRBJ1-2, with D unclear. Between the trimmed V and J ends, which lost 3 bases and 0 bases, there was a span of 5 bases. Germline V CDR1 and CDR2: SGHTA, FQGNSA. The CDR3 covers 13 residues. CDR3 coding DNA: TGTGCCAGCAGCTTCGTGACTAACTATGGCTACACCTTC. Translated: CASSFVTNYGYTF.

The chain uses TRBV6-6 and TRBJ1-5, with no clear D. V gave up 3 bases and J gave up 6 bases, with 6 bases separating them. Germline values: CDR1 MNHNY, CDR2 SVGAGI (reference sequence). The CDR3 consists of 12 residues. The CDR3 is CASSYSVQPQHF. In DNA form, the CDR3 reads TGTGCCAGCAGTTATTCGGTTCAGCCCCAGCATTTT.

Ten or more counts support this clonotype. V and J are TRBV6-2 or TRBV6-3 and TRBJ2-7, with D unclear. Germline V lookup: CDR1 MNHEY, CDR2 SVGEGT. This CDR3 comprises 11 residues. The V and J ends lost 2 bases and 3 bases respectively, with 2 bases between them. In nucleotides, the CDR3 is TGTGCCAGCAGTTACGACTACGAGCAGTACTTC. Protein: CASSYDYEQYF.

This rearrangement joins TRBV4-3 to TRBJ2-7; D is uncertain. This CDR3 has 15 amino acids. Trimming took off 3 bases at V and 6 bases at J, with 18 bases between the two ends. The germline V gene encodes CDR1 LGHNA and CDR2 YSLEER. The CDR3 DNA reads TGCGCCAGCAGCCAGAGAATGGGGATCGGCGGCGAGCAGTACTTC. Protein product: CASSQRMGIGGEQYF.

The rearrangement uses TRBV28 and TRBJ2-5; maybe TRBD1 (6 bases). This CDR3 has 12 amino acids. V was shortened by 10 bases and J by 2 bases, with 11 bases between the two germline ends. Looked up from germline, CDR1 is MDHEN and CDR2 is SYDVKM. Here the CDR3 DNA reads TGTGCCACCGAGGGACAACAAGAGACCCAGTACTTC. Its protein product is CATEGQQETQYF.

This clonotype has at least ten counts. The chain joins TRBV12-3 or TRBV12-4 to TRBJ2-7; weak D call: TRBD1 (5 bases). V was pared by 5 bases and J by 5 bases, with 19 bases between. The CDR3 contains 15 residues. The CDR3 nucleotides are TGTGCCAGCAGTGCCGCCAGGGCTGGGGTGGACGAGCAGTACGTC. Amino acids: CASSAARAGVDEQYV.

V usage is TRBV7-2 and J usage is TRBJ2-5, with a possible D match to TRBD2 (6 bases). This CDR3 spans 14 amino acids. Germline V gene lookup returns CDR1 SGHTA and CDR2 FQGNSA. Trimming shortened V by 5 bases and J by 4 bases, and 14 bases separated the two germline ends. CDR3 sequence (DNA): TGTGCCAGCAGCCCCTCCGGGACTCTAGAGACCCAGTACTTC. Its protein is CASSPSGTLETQYF.

This clonotype came up many times. This chain connects TRBV6-5 to TRBJ1-2; maybe TRBD1 (5 bases). The CDR3 sequence is 12 residues long. Between the trimmed V and J ends, which lost 8 bases and 5 bases, there was a span of 12 bases. Germline-derived CDR1 and CDR2 are MNHEY and SVGAGI. The CDR3 DNA is TGTGCCAGCTCTACAGGTCTTTATGGCTACACCTTC. Translating gives CASSTGLYGYTF.